The rows below give T cell receptor beta chains drawn from one sample of a study of radiation and T cells in renal cell carcinoma. Clones were sequenced by immunoSEQ multiplex PCR, and TCRdb holds only the in-frame ones, with some missing. The sample lists fewer than 150,000 clones, about 88% occurring once. Sequenced here: blood, sampled from a patient whose treatment included radiotherapy and nephrectomy. The receptors here all came from a woman aged 70 to 79 with renal cell carcinoma. CDR3s include the opening cysteine and the closing phenylalanine or tryptophan. A D gene is named only where the DNA matches it firmly. Size tells how often a clone was seen (once, few, many) or the class of an expanded clone, and some rows leave it out.

TRBV19	-	-	TRBJ1-2	CASSISVANYGYTF	TGTGCCAGTAGTATTTCGGTCGCTAACTATGGCTACACCTTC
TRBV5-1	TRBD2	-	TRBJ2-3	CASSAGLAFSTDTQYF	TGCGCCAGCAGTGCGGGACTAGCGTTCAGCACAGATACGCAGTATTTT
TRBV4-3	-	-	TRBJ2-7	CASSQGGGEQYF	TGCGCCAGCAGCCAAGGGGGCGGCGAGCAGTACTTC
TRBV30	-	-	TRBJ1-5	CAWSGGRGNQPQHF	TGTGCCTGGAGTGGAGGGCGAGGCAATCAGCCCCAGCATTTT
TRBV6-5	-	-	TRBJ1-1	CASGLRSNTEAFF	TGTGCCAGTGGCCTTCGCTCGAACACTGAAGCTTTCTTT
TRBV7-9	TRBD1	few	TRBJ2-7	CASRRGTGVHEQYF	TGTGCCAGCAGAAGGGGGACAGGGGTCCACGAGCAGTACTTC
TRBV5-4	-	-	TRBJ2-6	CASSLDGGSGANVLTF	TGTGCCAGCAGCTTGGACGGTGGCTCTGGGGCCAACGTCCTGACTTTC
TRBV18	-	-	TRBJ2-7	CASSPTGSSYEQYF	TGTGCCAGCTCACCGACAGGAAGCTCCTACGAGCAGTACTTC
TRBV7-9	-	-	TRBJ2-2	CASSLPQGSVATGELFF	TGTGCCAGCAGCTTGCCTCAGGGGAGTGTCGCCACCGGGGAGCTGTTTTTT
TRBV23-1	-	-	TRBJ1-5	CASRGQPQHF	TGCGCCAGCAGGGGTCAGCCCCAGCATTTT
TRBV7-2	-	-	TRBJ1-6	CASSLGLDSPLHF	TGTGCCAGCAGCTTAGGCTTGGATTCACCCCTCCACTTT
TRBV7-2	TRBD2	-	TRBJ2-1	CASSFSGGAGEQFF	TGTGCCAGCAGCTTCAGCGGGGGGGCTGGGGAGCAGTTCTTC
TRBV9	TRBD2	-	TRBJ2-2	CASSGSGGNRAGELFF	TGTGCCAGCAGCGGGAGCGGGGGGAACCGGGCCGGGGAGCTGTTTTTT
TRBV5-1	-	-	TRBJ1-1	CASSLSGIGAEAFF	TGCGCCAGCAGCTTGTCAGGGATAGGGGCTGAAGCTTTCTTT
TRBV29-1	TRBD2	-	TRBJ2-2	CSVEDRLAGGTGELFF	TGCAGCGTTGAAGACCGTCTAGCGGGTGGCACCGGGGAGCTGTTTTTT